The 31 T cell receptor beta chains reported below all come from one sample, sequenced in a study of blood T cell repertoires in COVID-19. Clones were read by immunoSEQ multiplex PCR, and TCRdb kept only the in-frame ones, dropping some. This sample carries roughly 500,000 clones, 70% to 90% of them seen once, and the ten largest clones take about 1.7%. The sequenced sample consisted of PBMCs or T cells enriched from blood (not recorded which). The receptors were gathered from a woman between 35 and 50 years old who had recovered from COVID-19.

The V gene is TRBV5-1, the J gene TRBJ1-1, with no clear D. The CDR3 has 15 residues. The germline V gene has CDR1 SGHRS and CDR2 YFSETQ. V was pared by 1 base and J by 1 base, with 11 bases between. The CDR3 is CASSLRSLENTEAFF. CDR3 in DNA: TGCGCCAGCAGCTTGAGGTCACTAGAGAACACTGAAGCTTTCTTT.

The chain couples TRBV19 to TRBJ2-1; D is possibly TRBD1 (6 bases). Trimming left V 5 bases short and J 3 bases short, with 17 bases between. The length of the CDR3 is 16 residues. Looked up from germline, CDR1 is LNHDA and CDR2 is SQIVND (reference sequence). The CDR3 is CASSGTQIRRYNEQFF. Here the CDR3 DNA reads TGTGCCAGTAGTGGGACACAGATTAGGCGCTACAATGAGCAGTTCTTC.

This rearrangement joins TRBV9 to TRBJ2-1, with D perhaps TRBD2 (5 bases). Trimming shortened V by 0 bases and J by 1 base, and 5 bases separated the two germline ends. This CDR3 contains 14 residues. Germline V lookup: CDR1 SGDLS, CDR2 YYNGEE. The CDR3 sequence: CASSVGESYNEQFF. The CDR3 DNA follows: TGTGCCAGCAGCGTAGGGGAGTCCTACAATGAGCAGTTCTTC.

The chain links TRBV15 to TRBJ1-1; 9 bases match TRBD1. Looked up from germline, CDR1 is LNHNV and CDR2 is YYDKDF (reference sequence). The CDR3 totals 15 residues. V was pared by 5 bases and J by 7 bases, with 11 bases of the junction left unmatched. The CDR3 reads CATSSPGQGLGEAFF. CDR3 bases: TGTGCCACCAGCTCTCCGGGACAGGGTTTGGGTGAAGCTTTCTTT.

V gene TRBV11-3 combines with J gene TRBJ2-2, with D possibly TRBD1 on 6 matching bases. Per germline, CDR1 SGHNT and CDR2 YENEEA. The CDR3 is 16 amino acids. With 3 bases removed from V and 5 bases from J, the gap between germline ends came to 16 bases. The CDR3 DNA sequence: TGTGCCAGCAGCTTTGGGCAGGGGCGACTTACCGGGGAGCTGTTTTTT. This sequence encodes CASSFGQGRLTGELFF.

The J gene is TRBJ2-5, the V gene TRBV10-3, with 11 bases matching TRBD1. Germline values: CDR1 ENHRY, CDR2 SYGVKD. V shed 10 bases and J 4 bases; nucleotides not matched to a gene: 11. This CDR3 spans 15 amino acids. The CDR3 DNA follows: TGTGCCACCGGAATCGGGACAGGGGGAGGAGAGACCCAGTACTTC. It codes for CATGIGTGGGETQYF.

The rearrangement joins TRBV10-3 to TRBJ2-3; D is possibly TRBD2 (6 bases). The germline V gene has CDR1 ENHRY and CDR2 SYGVKD. The CDR3 contains 15 residues. Trimming left V 2 bases short and J 6 bases short, with 15 bases between. CDR3 DNA: TGTGCCATCAGTGAGACTAGCAACACGTTTGATACGCAGTATTTT. This sequence encodes CAISETSNTFDTQYF.

The chain couples TRBV5-1 to TRBJ1-5; 8 bases map to TRBD1. This CDR3 region has 15 residues. In germline, CDR1 is SGHRS, CDR2 YFSETQ. J was trimmed by 4 bases and V by 4 bases; bases with no gene match: 7. CDR3 in DNA: TGCGCCAGCAGCGCTGGACAGGGTGGGAATCAGCCCCAGCATTTT. It specifies CASSAGQGGNQPQHF. The entire variable domain, with the rest obtained from reference TRBV5-1 and TRBJ1-5, is as follows: KAGVTQTPRYLIKTRGQQVTLSCSPISGHRSVSWYQQTPGQGLQFLFEYFSETQRNKGNFPGRFSGRQFSNSRSEMNVSTLELGDSALYLCASSAGQGGNQPQHFGDGTRLSIL.

This clone came up once. The CDR3 sequence is CASSQSPPGLAGGRSYEQYF. The CDR3 DNA is TGCGCCAGCAGCCAAAGCCCCCCGGGACTAGCGGGAGGAAGGTCCTACGAGCAGTACTTC. The chain is built from TRBV4-3 and TRBJ2-7, with 15 bases that match TRBD2. Germline loops: CDR1 LGHNA, CDR2 YSLEER. V lost 2 bases to trimming and J lost 1 base; unmatched junction nucleotides: 12. The CDR3 has 20 residues.

The rearrangement uses TRBV7-6 and TRBJ2-2, with 7 bases lining up with TRBD2. Germline V lookup: CDR1 SGHVS, CDR2 FNYEAQ. V dropped 5 bases and J dropped 8; count of bases not matched to a gene: 20. This CDR3 is 18 amino acids long. Here the CDR3 DNA reads TGTGCCAGCAGCGTGGAGCCGGGACTACAAACCACACCGGGGGAGCTGTTTTTT. Translated: CASSVEPGLQTTPGELFF.

The genes are TRBV4-1 and TRBJ1-6; 7 bases align to TRBD1. CDR3 length equals 19 residues. V lost 5 bases to trimming and J lost 5 bases; unmatched junction nucleotides: 18. Germline loops: CDR1 MGHRA, CDR2 YSYEKL. The CDR3 bases are TGCGCCAGCAGCTCAGTCTCCTTCCAGGGGGACTCAGATAATTCACCCCTCCACTTT. This translates into CASSSVSFQGDSDNSPLHF.

This clone was observed a handful of times. The rearrangement uses TRBV9 and TRBJ1-2; no definite D call. CDR3 length: 13 residues. Per germline, CDR1 SGDLS and CDR2 YYNGEE. V gave up 2 bases and J gave up 3 bases, with 8 bases separating them. CDR3 sequence: CASSVSVDYGYTF. As DNA, the CDR3 is TGTGCCAGCAGCGTCTCAGTGGACTATGGCTACACCTTC.

The chain has TRBV6-5 and TRBJ1-2, with 8 bases matching TRBD1. The CDR3 is made up of 14 amino acids. Germline V lookup: CDR1 MNHEY, CDR2 SVGAGI. Germline trimming cut 4 bases from V and 2 bases from J; bases unmatched to any gene: 3. CDR3 region: CASSFRQGNYGYTF. The CDR3 nucleotides read TGTGCCAGCAGTTTTAGACAGGGGAACTATGGCTACACCTTC.

The chain uses TRBV9 and TRBJ1-1, with D perhaps matching TRBD1 (6 bases). The CDR3 runs 14 residues. The germline gives CDR1 SGDLS, CDR2 YYNGEE. V lost 1 base, J lost 1 base, and 8 bases lay in between. Here the CDR3 DNA reads TGTGCCAGCAGCGTACAGGGGAGGAACACTGAAGCTTTCTTT. It yields the protein CASSVQGRNTEAFF.

The chain recombines TRBV19 with TRBJ1-5, with unresolved D. The V end lost 0 bases, the J end lost 2 bases, and 8 bases lay between the germline ends. Germline loops: CDR1 LNHDA, CDR2 SQIVND (reference sequence). CDR3 length equals 15 residues. The CDR3 nucleotides read TGTGCCAGTAGTATAGATCGGGGAGGCAATCAGCCCCAGCATTTT. Amino acids: CASSIDRGGNQPQHF.

V usage is TRBV2 and J usage is TRBJ2-7, with D uncertain. Germline V gene sequence: CDR1 SNHLY, CDR2 FYNNEI. CDR3 length: 13 residues. V lost 7 bases and J 0 bases, leaving 10 bases between the germline ends. CDR3 region: CASNVRGSYEQYF. The DNA of the CDR3 is TGTGCCAGCAACGTAAGAGGCTCCTACGAGCAGTACTTC.

The chain joins TRBV5-5 to TRBJ2-5; D gene unclear. Germline assignment: CDR1 SGHKS and CDR2 YYEKEE (reference sequence). V lost 5 bases and J 1 base, leaving 3 bases between the germline ends. The CDR3 is made up of 11 amino acids. DNA of the CDR3: TGTGCCAGCAGAGCCCAAGAGACCCAGTACTTC. Translated, it gives CASRAQETQYF.

The V gene is TRBV24-1, the J gene TRBJ2-2; weak D call: TRBD2 (6 bases). Deletions cut 11 bases from V and 0 bases from J, with 12 bases between. This CDR3 has 14 amino acids. In germline, CDR1 is KGHDR, CDR2 SFDVKD. The CDR3 sequence is CAMAGPTNTGELFF. The CDR3 DNA is TGTGCCATGGCGGGACCGACGAACACCGGGGAGCTGTTTTTT.

V and J are TRBV7-6 and TRBJ2-1; maybe TRBD1 (6 bases). Germline V gene data show CDR1 as SGHVS and CDR2 as FNYEAQ. Trimming removed 5 bases from V and 7 bases from J, with 18 bases in between. The CDR3 has 15 amino acids. CDR3 protein: CASSHRDMKSNEQFF. CDR3 nucleotide sequence: TGTGCCAGCAGCCACCGGGACATGAAGTCGAATGAGCAGTTCTTC.

The gene calls are TRBV5-8 and TRBJ1-2, with D hard to call. Trimming took off 4 bases at V and 6 bases at J, with 10 bases between the two ends. The CDR3 has 12 residues. The germline V gene has CDR1 SGHTS and CDR2 YDEGEE. Here the CDR3 reads CASSEGRNGYTF. The CDR3 bases are TGTGCCAGCAGCGAGGGTCGTAATGGCTACACCTTC.

The chain is built from TRBV6-1 and TRBJ2-7, with D unclear. CDR1 is MNHNS, CDR2 SASEGT, per germline. The V end was cut by 1 base, the J end by 3 bases, with 7 bases between. The CDR3 length is 13 residues. In DNA, the CDR3 is TGTGCCAGCAGTGAAGTGGAGAACTACGAGCAGTACTTC. This sequence encodes CASSEVENYEQYF.

This chain connects TRBV7-9 to TRBJ1-1; 12 bases align to TRBD1. Per germline, CDR1 SEHNR and CDR2 FQNEAQ (reference sequence). The CDR3 covers 16 residues. With 3 bases clipped from V and 1 base from J, the junction kept 3 bases outside the gene matches. CDR3 DNA: TGTGCCAGCAGCTTCGGGGACAGGGGGCGGAACACTGAAGCTTTCTTT. Its protein product is CASSFGDRGRNTEAFF. The entire variable domain, with the rest obtained from reference TRBV7-9 and TRBJ1-1, is as follows: DTGVSQNPRHKITKRGQNVTFRCDPISEHNRLYWYRQTLGQGPEFLTYFQNEAQLEKSRLLSDRFSAERPKGSFSTLEIQRTEQGDSAMYLCASSFGDRGRNTEAFFGQGTRLTVV.

This clone has just one count. This chain links TRBV3-1 (or the pseudogene TRBV3-2) with TRBJ2-1; 7 nucleotides match TRBD2. The ends lost 4 bases at V and 4 bases at J; junction bases unmatched: 16. Germline CDR1 LGHDT, CDR2 YNNKEL (reference sequence). The CDR3 loop spans 18 amino acids. The CDR3 spells CASSPFGSGEELYNEQFF. CDR3 DNA sequence: TGTGCCAGCAGCCCGTTTGGGAGCGGGGAGGAGTTATACAATGAGCAGTTCTTC.

The rearrangement joins TRBV7-9 to TRBJ2-7; 7 bases line up with TRBD1. The CDR3 length is 14 residues. The V gene end was trimmed by 3 bases and the J gene end by 2 bases; junction bases not matched to a gene: 4. The germline gives CDR1 SEHNR, CDR2 FQNEAQ (reference sequence). The CDR3 here is CASSFRDSPYEQYF. In DNA form, the CDR3 reads TGTGCCAGCAGCTTCCGGGACAGCCCCTACGAGCAGTACTTC.

The V call is TRBV19, the J call TRBJ2-5; D not resolved. CDR1 is LNHDA, CDR2 SQIVND, per germline (reference sequence). This CDR3 comprises 13 residues. Trimming shortened V by 3 bases and J by 2 bases, and 7 bases separated the two germline ends. The DNA of the CDR3 is TGTGCCAGTAGTATGGCAGTTCAAGAGACCCAGTACTTC. Translated, it gives CASSMAVQETQYF.

The chain has TRBV10-3 and TRBJ1-1; no firm D call. The CDR3 length is 14 residues. Between the trimmed V and J ends, which lost 0 bases and 3 bases, there was a span of 8 bases. Germline V gene lookup returns CDR1 ENHRY and CDR2 SYGVKD. The CDR3 DNA sequence: TGTGCCATCAGTGAGTCGAATCGGGACACTGAAGCTTTCTTT. Translation gives CAISESNRDTEAFF.

The chain uses TRBV2 and TRBJ1-1, with a possible D match to TRBD1 (6 bases). Trimming pared 6 bases from V and 1 base from J, leaving 12 bases between. The CDR3 consists of 14 residues. Germline lookup yields CDR1 SNHLY and CDR2 FYNNEI. The DNA for the CDR3 is TGTGCCAGCAGGGCACAGGGCCCGAACACTGAAGCTTTCTTT. This translates into CASRAQGPNTEAFF.

V and J are TRBV4-2 and TRBJ1-5; TRBD1 agrees at 7 bases. The J segment lost 1 base and the V segment lost 0 bases, leaving 6 bases of the junction unmatched. The CDR3 spans 17 residues. CDR1 LGHNA and CDR2 YNFKEQ come from the germline V gene. Here the CDR3 DNA reads TGTGCCAGCAGCCAAGATACAGGGGCTTGGAGCAATCAGCCCCAGCATTTT. It translates to CASSQDTGAWSNQPQHF.

V usage is TRBV19 and J usage is TRBJ1-5, with TRBD1 as a possible D gene (5 bases). Trimming pared 3 bases from V and 5 bases from J, leaving 14 bases between. The germline V gene encodes CDR1 LNHDA and CDR2 SQIVND (reference sequence). The CDR3 is 15 residues long. The CDR3 here is CASSIFPRGDQPQHF. DNA of the CDR3: TGTGCCAGTAGTATTTTCCCCCGGGGGGATCAGCCCCAGCATTTT.

V usage is TRBV13 and J usage is TRBJ1-2; 9 bases align to TRBD1. Germline CDR1 PRHDT, CDR2 FYEKMQ (reference sequence). The length of the CDR3 is 14 residues. With 5 bases clipped from V and 3 bases from J, the junction kept 4 bases outside the gene matches. Here the CDR3 reads CASSRTGDDYGYTF. The CDR3 nucleotides read TGTGCCAGCAGCCGGACAGGGGATGACTATGGCTACACCTTC.

The rearrangement joins TRBV3-1 (or the pseudogene TRBV3-2) to TRBJ2-1; D might be TRBD1 (6 bases). Germline-derived CDR1 and CDR2 are LGHDT and YNNKEL (reference sequence). The CDR3 has 16 residues. Deletions cut 4 bases from V and 2 bases from J, with 15 bases between. The CDR3 DNA follows: TGTGCCAGCAGCCCGAGGGTAGGGGGAACCTACAATGAGCAGTTCTTC. Protein product: CASSPRVGGTYNEQFF.